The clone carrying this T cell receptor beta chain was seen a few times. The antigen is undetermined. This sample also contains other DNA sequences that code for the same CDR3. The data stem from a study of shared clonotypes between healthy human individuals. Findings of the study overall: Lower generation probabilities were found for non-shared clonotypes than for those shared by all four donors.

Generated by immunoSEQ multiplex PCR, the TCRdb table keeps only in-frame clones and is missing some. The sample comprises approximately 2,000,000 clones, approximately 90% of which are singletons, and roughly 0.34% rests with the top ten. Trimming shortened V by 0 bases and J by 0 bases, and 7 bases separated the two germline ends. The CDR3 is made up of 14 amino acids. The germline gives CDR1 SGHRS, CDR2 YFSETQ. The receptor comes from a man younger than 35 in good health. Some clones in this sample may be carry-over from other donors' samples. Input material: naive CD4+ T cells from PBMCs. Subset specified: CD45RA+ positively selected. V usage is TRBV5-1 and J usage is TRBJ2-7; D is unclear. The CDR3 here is CASSLDGSSYEQYF. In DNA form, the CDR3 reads TGCGCCAGCAGCTTGGACGGAAGCTCCTACGAGCAGTACTTC.